Shown below are 26 T cell receptor beta chains from a single sample sequenced in a study of early T cells in non-severe SARS-CoV-2 infection. MiXCR was run by TCRdb on the 5' RACE reads, yielding one entry per CDR3 protein. This sample has some 80,000 distinct CDR3 sequences, with about 5% found just once. Sequenced here: whole blood, sampled at baseline. These receptors all stem from an adult who was a healthcare worker with PCR-confirmed SARS-CoV-2 infection or an uninfected control (not recorded which).

This chain connects TRBV5-5 to TRBJ1-6; the D is unclear. This CDR3 has 15 residues. Trimming pared 0 bases from V and 7 bases from J, leaving 11 bases between. Germline values: CDR1 SGHKS, CDR2 YYEKEE (reference sequence). In DNA form, the CDR3 reads TGTGCCAGCAGCTTGGATTTGGCAGCGAATTCACCCCTCCACTTT. Translation gives CASSLDLAANSPLHF.

The chain is built from TRBV21-1 and TRBJ2-5; the table's D call of TRBD1 was not tested on the DNA. TRBV21-1 corresponds to a pseudogene. The CDR3 sequence is 16 residues long. The CDR3 bases are TGTGCCAGCAGCAAAGTGGAGGGCGCCCGTCAGAAGACCCAGTACTTC. Protein: CASSKVEGARQKTQYF.

The CDR3 DNA reads as TGTGCCATCAGTGACCCGGGACAGGGGTTATCAGGAAACACCATATATTTT. Protein product: CAISDPGQGLSGNTIYF. This chain joins TRBV10-3 and TRBJ1-3; 10 nucleotides line up with TRBD1. The V gene end was trimmed by 3 bases and the J gene end by 4 bases; junction bases not matched to a gene: 9. The germline V gene has CDR1 ENHRY and CDR2 SYGVKD. This CDR3 region has 17 residues.

This clonotype was counted a few times. The chain carries TRBV9 and TRBJ2-1; TRBD2 aligns across 10 bases. Germline V gene data show CDR1 as SGDLS and CDR2 as YYNGEE. Trimming removed 4 bases from V and 10 bases from J; junction bases left unmatched: 20. The CDR3 has 18 amino acids. The CDR3: CASSLTTSGRGGFGEQFF. The CDR3 DNA reads TGTGCCAGCAGCCTGACGACTAGCGGGCGAGGAGGGTTTGGAGAGCAGTTCTTC. The complete variable domain, with remaining parts taken from reference TRBV9 and TRBJ2-1, reads DSGVTQTPKHLITATGQRVTLRCSPRSGDLSVYWYQQSLDQGLQFLIQYYNGEERAKGNILERFSAQQFPDLHSELNLSSLELGDSALYFCASSLTTSGRGGFGEQFFGPGTRLTVL.

The chain links TRBV6-5 to TRBJ2-1; the match to TRBD2 covers 9 bases. Germline CDR1 reads MNHEY; CDR2 reads SVGAGI. The CDR3 spans 17 residues. Losses at the gene ends were 2 bases for V and 5 bases for J; bases not matched to a gene: 10. CDR3 nucleotide sequence: TGTGCCAGCAGTTACCTTTGGGCGGGAGGGGCCCACAATGAGCAGTTCTTC. Translation gives CASSYLWAGGAHNEQFF.

This clonotype was counted ten times or more. The gene calls are TRBV20-1 and TRBJ2-7, with 8 bases aligning to TRBD2. Per germline, CDR1 DFQATT and CDR2 SNEGSKA (reference sequence). Trimming removed 0 bases from V and 4 bases from J; junction bases left unmatched: 8. The CDR3 is 15 residues long. CDR3 protein: CSARDFKTSEYEQYF. The CDR3 region has the DNA TGCAGTGCTAGAGATTTCAAGACTAGCGAGTACGAGCAGTACTTC.

This clonotype showed up just a few times. The chain joins TRBV25-1 to TRBJ1-3, with no clear D. The CDR3 is 17 residues long. CDR1 and CDR2 (germline): MGHDK, SYGVNS. V dropped 2 bases and J dropped 4 bases, with 18 bases sitting between them. In nucleotides, the CDR3 is TGTGCCAGCAGTGAACTGAAAAACGGGCCGACCGGAAACACCATATATTTT. Protein product: CASSELKNGPTGNTIYF.

The DNA of the CDR3 is TGTGCCAGCAGCCTAAGCTTACGGGACACGTATCTCGAGCAGTACTTC. It is translated as CASSLSLRDTYLEQYF. The chain has TRBV5-6 and TRBJ2-7; weak D call: TRBD1 (6 bases). V gave up 4 bases and J gave up 6 bases, with 23 bases separating them. CDR3 length: 16 amino acids. CDR1 SGHDT and CDR2 YYEEEE come from the germline V gene.

This clonotype was found a few times. This CDR3 is CASSYGVAVTDTQYF. As DNA, the CDR3 is TGTGCCAGCAGCTATGGGGTAGCGGTAACAGATACGCAGTATTTT. The chain combines TRBV7-9 with TRBJ2-3, with D possibly being TRBD2 (6 bases). From germline, CDR1 is SEHNR and CDR2 FQNEAQ (reference sequence). The length of the CDR3 is 15 residues. V was clipped by 4 bases and J by 3 bases, with 14 bases between them.

This clonotype was found many times. This rearrangement joins TRBV15 to TRBJ2-7, with D possibly TRBD2 on 7 matching bases. Trimming left V 0 bases short and J 4 bases short, with 10 bases between. The CDR3 contains 14 residues. Germline lookup yields CDR1 LNHNV and CDR2 YYDKDF (reference sequence). This CDR3 is CATSREGGAYEQYF. The CDR3 bases are TGTGCCACCAGCAGAGAGGGGGGGGCGTACGAGCAGTACTTC.

This clonotype was recorded a few times. The V and J genes are TRBV7-6 and TRBJ2-2; D is possibly TRBD1 (6 bases). V lost 4 bases, J lost 11 bases, and 23 bases lay in between. The CDR3 contains 16 residues. Germline V lookup: CDR1 SGHVS, CDR2 FNYEAQ. In DNA form, the CDR3 reads TGTGCCAGCAGCTCTAAACCAGAGAGATACAGGGTCGAGCTGTTTTTT. Residues: CASSSKPERYRVELFF.

This clonotype was detected only a few times. The chain recombines TRBV27 with TRBJ1-2, with D hard to call. The germline V and J ends were trimmed by 5 bases and 1 base, with 11 bases remaining between them. CDR1 is MNHEY, CDR2 SMNVEV, per germline (reference sequence). The CDR3 sequence is 14 residues long. The CDR3 is CASSLAGFNYGYTF. CDR3 nucleotides: TGTGCCAGCAGTCTAGCGGGATTTAACTATGGCTACACCTTC.

This clonotype was recorded many times. The CDR3 region has the DNA TGTGCCAGCAGTTTATCGCGACAGGTCCATGAGCAGTTCTTC. This gives the protein CASSLSRQVHEQFF. This chain links TRBV27 with TRBJ2-1, with D possibly being TRBD1 (6 bases). The V end lost 0 bases, the J end lost 8 bases, and 11 bases lay between the germline ends. The CDR3 extends over 14 amino acids. CDR1 and CDR2 (germline): MNHEY, SMNVEV (reference sequence).

This clonotype showed up many times. This chain uses TRBV20-1 with TRBJ1-1; 9 bases agree with TRBD1. There are 14 residues in the CDR3. Looked up from germline, CDR1 is DFQATT and CDR2 is SNEGSKA (reference sequence). CDR3 in DNA: TGCAGGTCTACAGGGGGCTCAACGGGCACTGAAGCTTTCTTT. It yields the protein CRSTGGSTGTEAFF.

The DNA of the CDR3 is TGTGCCAGCAGCCCTACAGGGAAAAGGTACTCCTACGAGCAGTACTTC. It specifies CASSPTGKRYSYEQYF. J is TRBJ2-7 and V is TRBV6-2 or TRBV6-3; a weak D match, TRBD1 (6 bases). The CDR3 loop spans 16 amino acids. V lost 6 bases and J lost 0, with 18 bases in between. The germline V gene encodes CDR1 MNHEY and CDR2 SVGEGT.

In this sample, this clonotype turned up many times. The chain carries TRBV12-3 or TRBV12-4 and TRBJ2-5; 7 nucleotides line up with TRBD2. The V gene end was trimmed by 5 bases and the J gene end by 3 bases; junction bases not matched to a gene: 9. CDR3 length: 15 amino acids. The CDR3 region is CASSQMGGMEETQYF. The CDR3 DNA sequence: TGTGCCAGCAGTCAAATGGGGGGGATGGAAGAGACCCAGTACTTC.

This clonotype was recorded at least ten times. The chain has TRBV2 and TRBJ2-1; D is tentatively TRBD1 or TRBD2 (6 bases each). From germline, CDR1 is SNHLY and CDR2 FYNNEI. The CDR3 runs to 14 residues. V lost 10 bases to trimming and J lost 4 bases, with 17 bases between them. CDR3 DNA sequence: TGTGCCACCACCCCGGGGGCTGGATACAATGAGCAGTTCTTC. As protein: CATTPGAGYNEQFF.

This clonotype has a handful of counts. This chain connects TRBV6-5 to TRBJ2-3, with D tentatively TRBD2 (6 bases). The CDR3 runs to 14 residues. Germline V gene data show CDR1 as MNHEY and CDR2 as SVGAGI. Trimming took off 8 bases at V and 2 bases at J, with 14 bases between the two ends. CDR3 in DNA: TGTGCCAGCGGGGCGGGGTTCACCACAGATACGCAGTATTTT. This sequence encodes CASGAGFTTDTQYF.

This clonotype was counted many times. The chain carries TRBV20-1 and TRBJ1-1; a possible D gene is TRBD1 (5 bases). Germline V gene lookup returns CDR1 DFQATT and CDR2 SNEGSKA (reference sequence). The CDR3 contains 13 residues. Trimming stripped 6 bases from V and 6 bases from J, with 17 bases between. CDR3 DNA sequence: TGCAGTGCCCCGACAGTACTAAGCGCTGAAGCTTTCTTT. This translates into CSAPTVLSAEAFF.

This clonotype was picked up many times. V is TRBV7-2 and J is TRBJ2-1; 12 bases are shared with TRBD2. The germline V gene has CDR1 SGHTA and CDR2 FQGNSA. With V trimmed by 2 bases and J by 4 bases, 9 bases remained unmatched. There are 18 residues in the CDR3. DNA for the CDR3: TGTGCCAGCAGCTTATGGGTGACTAGCGGGAGCGGGTACAATGAGCAGTTCTTC. Amino acid sequence: CASSLWVTSGSGYNEQFF. The full variable domain, its missing parts supplied by reference TRBV7-2 and TRBJ2-1, is GAGVSQSPSNKVTEKGKDVELRCDPISGHTALYWYRQSLGQGLEFLIYFQGNSAPDKSGLPSDRFSAERTGGSVSTLTIQRTQQEDSAVYLCASSLWVTSGSGYNEQFFGPGTRLTVL.

The rearrangement uses TRBV4-2 and TRBJ1-5; D call uncertain. The CDR3 is 16 residues long. Trimming removed 0 bases from V and 3 bases from J, with 12 bases in between. Germline CDR1 LGHNA, CDR2 YNFKEQ. This CDR3 reads CASSQEKAIYNQPQHF. CDR3 DNA sequence: TGTGCCAGCAGCCAAGAAAAGGCGATATACAATCAGCCCCAGCATTTT.

This clonotype was counted ten times or more. This rearrangement joins TRBV19 to TRBJ1-2; weak D call: TRBD1 (5 bases). There are 13 residues in the CDR3. Germline values: CDR1 LNHDA, CDR2 SQIVND (reference sequence). Trimming stripped 6 bases from V and 2 bases from J, with 10 bases between. The CDR3 DNA reads as TGTGCCAGTAGCGTGACAGTCAACTATGGCTACACCTTC. Its protein is CASSVTVNYGYTF. The full variable domain, rest sourced from reference TRBV19 and TRBJ1-2, is DGGITQSPKYLFRKEGQNVTLSCEQNLNHDAMYWYRQDPGQGLRLIYYSQIVNDFQKGDIAEGYSVSREKKESFPLTVTSAQKNPTAFYLCASSVTVNYGYTFGSGTRLTVV.

This clonotype came up a few times. The V and J genes are TRBV7-9 and TRBJ1-1, with 8 nucleotides matching TRBD1. The CDR3 contains 16 residues. The V gene's germline CDR1 is SEHNR and CDR2 FQNEAQ (reference sequence). V lost 5 bases to trimming and J lost 5 bases; unmatched junction nucleotides: 13. The CDR3 coding sequence is TGTGCCAGCAGCCCGCTTCCGCAGGGGGCCCGGACTGAAGCTTTCTTT. Amino acid sequence: CASSPLPQGARTEAFF.

This clonotype has ten or more counts. J is TRBJ2-3 and V is TRBV20-1, with TRBD2 as a possible D gene (5 bases). V lost 0 bases, J lost 2 bases, and 9 bases lay in between. This CDR3 comprises 14 residues. Germline assignment: CDR1 DFQATT and CDR2 SNEGSKA (reference sequence). The CDR3 region has the DNA TGCAGTGCTAGAGATCAGGACTCCACAGATACGCAGTATTTT. It yields the protein CSARDQDSTDTQYF.

The chain has TRBV5-6 and TRBJ2-3; a weak D match, TRBD2 (5 bases). The CDR3 totals 15 residues. Per the germline V gene, CDR1 is SGHDT and CDR2 is YYEEEE. V shed 7 bases and J shed 6 bases, with 21 bases lying between them. The DNA of the CDR3 is TGTGCCAGCTCCCCCCGAACTTGGGAGTTTGATACGCAGTATTTT. Translation gives CASSPRTWEFDTQYF.

This clonotype has only one observation. The V gene is TRBV3-1, the J gene TRBJ2-7, with 10 bases identical to TRBD2. In germline, CDR1 is LGHDT, CDR2 YNNKEL (reference sequence). The CDR3 contains 16 residues. With V trimmed by 0 bases and J by 5 bases, 7 bases remained unmatched. The CDR3 nucleotides are TGTGCCAGCAGCCAAGATCCGAGCGGGAGGGCCAACGAGCAGTACTTC. This translates into CASSQDPSGRANEQYF.